The 3 T cell receptor beta chains below come from one sample, sequenced in a study of tumor-infiltrating lymphocytes in primary liver carcinoma. A constant-region primer primed TCR beta cDNA synthesis from roughly 510 ng of total RNA. A slightly modified ARM-PCR protocol with three nested multiplex PCR rounds produced these TCR beta libraries. The two initial PCR rounds, roughly 10 cycles each, used TRBV1-TRBV30 forward and C-beta reverse primers. Using its own MiXCR run on the multiplex PCR reads, TCRdb lists one record per CDR3 protein. The sample holds under 110,000 distinct CDR3 sequences, about 67% seen once. The study co-extracted DNA and RNA from roughly 20-30 mg of unsorted bulk tissue. The sequenced sample consisted of liver tumor tissue from sampling region 2. Indicated subset: tumor region T2, inferior pole. These receptors came from a woman aged 55-69 years with primary liver carcinoma and hepatitis B virus infection.

This clonotype came up many times. V is TRBV12-3 or TRBV12-4 and J is TRBJ1-4; 8 positions match TRBD1. Germline trimming cut 3 bases from V and 8 bases from J; bases unmatched to any gene: 8. The CDR3 covers 15 residues. In DNA, the CDR3 is TGTGCCAGCAGTTTCCGACAGGGGCTGTACGAAAAACTGTTTTTT. It specifies CASSFRQGLYEKLFF.

In this sample, this clonotype turned up many times. The rearrangement joins TRBV6-1 to TRBJ1-5; D is undetermined. Between the trimmed V and J ends, which lost 10 bases and 2 bases, there was a span of 15 bases. From germline, CDR1 is MNHNS and CDR2 SASEGT. This CDR3 contains 14 residues. Here the CDR3 reads CATSKELGNQPQHF. CDR3 in DNA: TGTGCCACTTCGAAGGAGCTCGGCAATCAGCCCCAGCATTTT.

Regarding this clonotype: One end of the junction does not line up with germline, which may come from a read error. The chain recombines TRBV5-5 with TRBJ1-1; 9 bases line up with TRBD1. Germline-derived CDR1 and CDR2 are SGHKS and YYEKEE (reference sequence). CDR3 length: 15 amino acids. Written as DNA, the CDR3 is TGTGTCAGCAGTCCGCGGACAGGGGACGACACTGAAGCTTTCTTT. Protein product: CVSSPRTGDDTEAFF.